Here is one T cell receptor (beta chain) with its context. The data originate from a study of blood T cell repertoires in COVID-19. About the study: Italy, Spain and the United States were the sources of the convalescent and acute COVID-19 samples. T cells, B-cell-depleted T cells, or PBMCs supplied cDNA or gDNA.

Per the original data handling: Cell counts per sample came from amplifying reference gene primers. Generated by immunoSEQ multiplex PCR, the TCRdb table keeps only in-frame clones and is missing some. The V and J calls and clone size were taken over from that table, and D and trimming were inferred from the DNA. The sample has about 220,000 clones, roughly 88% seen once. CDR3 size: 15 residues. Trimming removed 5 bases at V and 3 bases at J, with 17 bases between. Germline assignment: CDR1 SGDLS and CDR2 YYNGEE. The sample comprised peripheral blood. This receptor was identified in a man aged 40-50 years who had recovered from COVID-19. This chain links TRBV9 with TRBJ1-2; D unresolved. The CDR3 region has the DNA TGTGCCAGCAGTCCCAGGAGGGCCATTGACTATGGCTACACCTTC. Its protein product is CASSPRRAIDYGYTF. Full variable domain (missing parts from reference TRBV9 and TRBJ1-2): DSGVTQTPKHLITATGQRVTLRCSPRSGDLSVYWYQQSLDQGLQFLIQYYNGEERAKGNILERFSAQQFPDLHSELNLSSLELGDSALYFCASSPRRAIDYGYTFGSGTRLTVV.